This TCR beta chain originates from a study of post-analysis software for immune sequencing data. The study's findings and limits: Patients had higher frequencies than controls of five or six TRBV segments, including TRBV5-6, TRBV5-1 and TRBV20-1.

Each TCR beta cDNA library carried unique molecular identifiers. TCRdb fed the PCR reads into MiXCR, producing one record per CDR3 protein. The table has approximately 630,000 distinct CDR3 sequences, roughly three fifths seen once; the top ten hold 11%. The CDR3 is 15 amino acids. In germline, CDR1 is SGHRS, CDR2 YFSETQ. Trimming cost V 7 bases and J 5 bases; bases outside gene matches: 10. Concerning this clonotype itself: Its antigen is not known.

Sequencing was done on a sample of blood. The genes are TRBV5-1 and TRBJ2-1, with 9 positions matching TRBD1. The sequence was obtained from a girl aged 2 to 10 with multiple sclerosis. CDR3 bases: TGCGCCAGCTACAGGGACAGGGAAGATGACAATGAGCAGTTCTTC. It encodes CASYRDREDDNEQFF.